This record concerns one T cell receptor (beta chain) sequence. What it binds is unknown. Arm-PCR of CDR3 regions and iRepertoire HTBI primers were the basis on which TCR beta libraries were built. TCRdb passed the multiplex PCR reads through MiXCR, listing each CDR3 protein once. The profile covers approximately 250,000 distinct CDR3 sequences, with 18% appearing a single time and approximately 24% taken by the ten largest. Germline-derived CDR1 and CDR2 are SNHLY and FYNNEI. With 6 bases clipped from V and 1 base from J, the junction kept 10 bases outside the gene matches. This CDR3 region has 16 residues. This entry is derived from a study of regulatory T cells in long-lasting Graves disease. Overall study results and limits: Persistent-disease Graves' patients showed less TCR diversity than new cases. Sample size, which was small, may have reduced accuracy.

Documented time point: newly diagnosed GD, antithyroid drugs for less than 3 months. The TCR library was made from RNA extracted from PBMCs. From each patient, around 9 milliliters of peripheral blood was drawn and collected into an EDTA anticoagulant tube. The V call is TRBV2, the J call TRBJ2-3; 7 bases are shared with TRBD2. The sequence came from a female donor with Graves disease. Source: peripheral blood mononuclear cells (PBMCs), taken at new diagnosis, from a patient treated with antithyroid drugs. CDR3 region: CASSHLMAGGTDTQYF. The DNA for the CDR3 is TGTGCCAGCAGCCATCTAATGGCGGGAGGCACAGATACGCAGTATTTT.